These T cell receptor beta chains were read from a single sample in a study of blood T cell repertoires in COVID-19. Some clones are missing from TCRdb's copy, which holds only in-frame ones; the method was immunoSEQ multiplex PCR. The sample lists 200,000 or so clones; 75% to 90% were seen once. The sequenced sample consisted of peripheral blood. The receptors were gathered from a human donor in a cohort sampled during active COVID-19. Each CDR3 is given with its conserved first and last residue. Size tells how often a clone was seen (once, few, many) or the class of an expanded clone, and some rows leave it out.

j_call | clone_size | v_call | cdr3_aa
TRBJ2-7 | . | TRBV28 | CASRGALGGRADEQYF
TRBJ2-2 | . | TRBV4-3 | CASSPGGNTGELFF
TRBJ1-1 | few | TRBV18 | CASSPHQGRWTEAFF
TRBJ2-2 | . | TRBV2 | CASSEILARTGELFF
TRBJ2-7 | . | TRBV27 | CASAPGLSYEQYF
TRBJ1-6 | . | TRBV6-5 | CASRDRENSPLHF
TRBJ1-5 | . | TRBV29-1 | CSVEIGGGGRQPQHF
TRBJ2-1 | few | TRBV28 | CASSFPRTGSSYNEQFF
TRBJ1-5 | few | TRBV6-6 | CASAGLDLNQPQHF
TRBJ2-3 | . | TRBV4-1 | CASTLKQGAGTDTQYF
TRBJ1-1 | . | TRBV6-5 | CASSYSTGRNTEAFF
TRBJ2-3 | . | TRBV7-2 | CASSLAWRGRIVTDTQYF
TRBJ1-1 | . | TRBV10-3 | CAITRTEMNTEAFF
TRBJ1-5 | . | TRBV18 | CASSPRAGDSLNQPQHF
TRBJ2-7 | . | TRBV5-1 | CASSLSGVGYEQYF
TRBJ2-6 | . | TRBV6-6 | CASSPSLPGTGSGANVLTF
TRBJ1-3 | once | TRBV7-3 | CASSLKQGSGNTIYF
TRBJ2-1 | once | TRBV7-2 | CASSSQRLAGDYNEQFF
TRBJ1-2 | few | TRBV2 | CASSERGSLANYGYTF
TRBJ1-1 | once | TRBV7-3 | CASSLGGTGGSTEAFF
TRBJ1-2 | . | TRBV6-5 | CASSNAQGTYGYTF
TRBJ1-5 | . | TRBV18 | CASSPNSGGGQPQHF
TRBJ2-3 | few | TRBV5-5 | CASSWGQGAFTDTQYF
TRBJ1-2 | once | TRBV7-9 | CASSPGGDRGFYGYTF
TRBJ1-5 | . | TRBV6-2/TRBV6-3 | CASSAPTGGPNQPQHF
TRBJ2-5 | once | TRBV24-1 | CATSDQGQGKPETQYF
TRBJ2-7 | . | TRBV14 | CASSKQGYYEQYF